The 3 T cell receptor beta chains listed next were all sequenced from one sample in a study of post-analysis software for immune sequencing data. Study-level findings and limits: Controls had lower frequencies than patients of 4 or 5 TRBV segments, which included TRBV5-6, TRBV5-1 and TRBV20-1.

Every TCR beta cDNA library bore unique molecular identifiers. TCRdb reprocessed the PCR reads via MiXCR and lists one record per CDR3 protein. The sample contains about 500,000 distinct CDR3 sequences, roughly 45% of which appear only once. These receptors' targets are unknown. Sequenced: blood. The receptors originated from a girl aged 10 to 17 with multiple sclerosis.

This clonotype turned up a few times. The genes are TRBV24-1 and TRBJ2-6; no clear D gene. The V end lost 3 bases, the J end lost 2 bases, and 13 bases lay between the germline ends. CDR1 and CDR2 (germline): KGHDR, SFDVKD. CDR3 size: 17 residues. CDR3 DNA sequence: TGTGCCACCAGTGATCCCGAACAGTCTGCTGGGGCCAACGTCCTGACTTTC. This encodes CATSDPEQSAGANVLTF.

J is TRBJ2-7 and V is TRBV11-2; 7 bases are shared with TRBD1. Germline CDR1 is SGHAT and CDR2 is FQNNGV. The V segment lost 6 bases and the J segment 0 bases; nucleotides outside the gene matches: 8. This CDR3 comprises 15 residues. CDR3 amino acids: CASSLDRISSYEQYF. The CDR3 DNA sequence: TGTGCCAGCAGTTTGGACAGGATTAGCTCCTACGAGCAGTACTTC.

This clonotype came up once. The chain uses TRBV20-1 and TRBJ2-1; 8 bases map to TRBD2. This CDR3 has 15 amino acids. Germline V gene sequence: CDR1 DFQATT, CDR2 SNEGSKA (reference sequence). V lost 4 bases and J lost 4; bases outside the gene matches: 9. CDR3 sequence: CSAKKAGASYNEQFF. CDR3 sequence (DNA): TGCAGTGCTAAAAAAGCGGGAGCTTCATACAATGAGCAGTTCTTC.